This T cell receptor beta chain was identified in a study of blood T cell repertoires in COVID-19. This CDR3 region has 15 residues. The germline CDR1 and CDR2 sequences are SGHAT and FQDESV (reference sequence). V lost 4 bases, J lost 0 bases, and 13 bases lay in between. This table comes from immunoSEQ multiplex PCR, and its TCRdb copy is limited to in-frame clones, with some not included. The sample records approximately 100,000 clones, about 88% being singletons. This rearrangement joins TRBV11-1 to TRBJ2-7; possible D gene TRBD1, 6 bases. Sequencing was done on a sample of peripheral blood. The TCR comes from a human donor in a cohort sampled during active COVID-19. CDR3 region: CASSSVSRGSYEQYF. The CDR3 region has the DNA TGTGCCAGCAGCTCAGTAAGCAGGGGCTCCTACGAGCAGTACTTC.